One sample yielded the 20 T cell receptor beta chains listed below, sequenced in a study of post-analysis software for immune sequencing data. General observations from the study: About 5 TRBV segments (TRBV5-6, TRBV5-1 and TRBV20-1 among them) occurred more frequently in patients than in controls.

cDNA libraries of TCR beta carried unique molecular identifiers. Each CDR3 protein is one row after TCRdb ran MiXCR on the PCR reads. The sample lists fewer than 850,000 distinct CDR3 sequences, about 32% seen once, with 0.55% to 0.65% in the top ten. These receptors are not linked to any known antigen. Sequencing used blood. All receptors derive from a girl under 18 with multiple sclerosis.

This clonotype was counted many times. This chain uses TRBV28 with TRBJ2-4, with a possible D match to TRBD1 (6 bases). The CDR3 is made up of 13 amino acids. Germline values: CDR1 MDHEN, CDR2 SYDVKM. Trimming cost V 8 bases and J 6 bases, with 14 bases left between them. CDR3 loop: CASVGPGVNIQYF. The CDR3 coding sequence is TGTGCCAGCGTAGGTCCAGGGGTAAACATTCAGTACTTC.

This clonotype has only one observation. Possible read error: a much larger clone is one base away. The chain is built from TRBV6-5 and TRBJ2-7; D is tentatively TRBD1 or TRBD2 (5 bases each). CDR1 is MNHEY and CDR2 is SVGAGI in the germline V gene. The CDR3 totals 13 residues. The V and J ends lost 11 bases and 1 base respectively, with 15 bases between them. For the CDR3, the DNA is TGTGCCGGCGGCAGGGACGGATCCTACGAGCAGTACTTC. Translation: CAGGRDGSYEQYF.

This clonotype was detected once. The chain combines TRBV3-1 with TRBJ2-7; tentatively, D is TRBD2 (6 bases). The J call may be in error: the DNA end matches TRBJ2-4 better. CDR3 length: 14 amino acids. Germline-derived CDR1 and CDR2 are LGHDT and YNNKEL (reference sequence). This CDR3 reads CASSQDGSGNIQYF. In nucleotides, the CDR3 is TGTGCCAGCAGCCAAGATGGTAGCGGAAACATTCAGTACTTC.

This clonotype was recorded a few times. J is TRBJ2-7 and V is TRBV7-8; perhaps TRBD1 as D (6 bases). V was pared by 9 bases and J by 6 bases, with 9 bases between. This CDR3 has 10 amino acids. CDR1 SGHVS and CDR2 FQNEAQ come from the germline V gene. CDR3 residues: CASRGTEQYF. The CDR3 nucleotides read TGTGCCAGTAGGGGGACCGAGCAGTACTTC.

This chain connects TRBV20-1 to TRBJ1-1; no clear D gene. V lost 2 bases and J lost 6, with 10 bases in between. The CDR3 covers 12 residues. The germline gives CDR1 DFQATT, CDR2 SNEGSKA (reference sequence). The CDR3 reads CSARYKEAEAFF. The DNA of the CDR3 is TGCAGTGCTAGATATAAGGAGGCTGAAGCTTTCTTT.

The CDR3 loop is CASSFSGFANTGELFF. The CDR3 DNA reads as TGTGCCAGCAGTTTTTCGGGGTTCGCGAACACCGGGGAGCTGTTTTTT. The chain couples TRBV27 to TRBJ2-2; a weak D match, TRBD2 (5 bases). This CDR3 has 16 residues. Germline-derived CDR1 and CDR2 are MNHEY and SMNVEV (reference sequence). V lost 3 bases, J lost 0 bases, and 11 bases lay in between.

This clonotype has more than one count but fewer than ten. DNA of the CDR3: TGTGCCAGCAGCTTCGGACAGGGGATCACAGATACGCAGTATTTT. Protein product: CASSFGQGITDTQYF. The chain employs TRBV7-9 and TRBJ2-3; 9 bases are shared with TRBD1. Unmatched junction bases numbered 3, after V lost 3 bases and J lost 2 bases. Germline V gene lookup returns CDR1 SEHNR and CDR2 FQNEAQ (reference sequence). The CDR3 contains 15 residues.

This sequence joins TRBV7-2 and TRBJ2-1; D remains unclear. The CDR3 contains 14 residues. Trimming cost V 2 bases and J 10 bases, with 15 bases left between them. CDR1 is SGHTA, CDR2 FQGNSA, per germline. The DNA for the CDR3 is TGTGCCAGCAGCTTAAGGACCTCATCCTACGAGCAGTTCTTC. Residues: CASSLRTSSYEQFF.

Many counts were recorded for this clonotype. The chain recombines TRBV29-1 with TRBJ1-2; D unresolved. The CDR3 runs 11 residues. CDR1 and CDR2 from the germline V gene are SQVTM and ANQGSEA. V was cut by 5 bases and J by 6 bases, with 10 bases left in between. CDR3 amino acids: CSVWAGDGYTF. As DNA, the CDR3 is TGCAGCGTTTGGGCAGGAGATGGCTACACCTTC.

This sequence joins TRBV20-1 and TRBJ2-7; D is unclear. Germline CDR1 is DFQATT and CDR2 is SNEGSKA (reference sequence). The CDR3 totals 14 residues. V was pared by 5 bases and J by 0 bases, with 14 bases between. CDR3 loop: CSARLSLSSYEQYF. CDR3 bases: TGCAGTGCTCGATTGTCCCTTAGCTCCTACGAGCAGTACTTC.

This clonotype turned up a few times. The chain couples TRBV7-9 to TRBJ1-2, with TRBD1 matching 8 bases. The CDR3 has 15 residues. V lost 5 bases, J lost 4 bases, and 9 bases stayed unmatched. CDR1 and CDR2 from the germline V gene are SEHNR and FQNEAQ (reference sequence). The CDR3 spells CASSPNGQGGYGYTF. For the CDR3, the DNA is TGTGCCAGCAGCCCGAACGGACAGGGAGGCTATGGCTACACCTTC.

With regard to this clonotype: A much larger clone differs from this one at a single base, so this may be a read error. V is TRBV5-1 and J is TRBJ1-2, with a possible D match to TRBD1 (6 bases). Germline loops: CDR1 SGHRS, CDR2 YFSETQ. There are 13 residues in the CDR3. CDR3 bases: TGCGCCGGCAGCTTACAGGGAAACTATGGCTACACCTTC. Amino acids: CAGSLQGNYGYTF.

CDR3 loop: CASSLSDRGNQPQHF. DNA for the CDR3: TGTGCCAGCAGCCTCAGCGACAGGGGTAATCAGCCCCAGCATTTT. This chain connects TRBV6-2 or TRBV6-3 to TRBJ1-5; 8 positions match TRBD1. Germline-derived CDR1 and CDR2 are MNHEY and SVGEGT. J lost 4 bases, V lost 6 bases, and 8 bases had no gene match. CDR3 length: 15 residues.

This clonotype was counted only a few times. This chain uses TRBV20-1 with TRBJ2-2; 7 positions match TRBD2. Looked up from germline, CDR1 is DFQATT and CDR2 is SNEGSKA (reference sequence). This CDR3 is 15 amino acids long. V gave up 4 bases and J gave up 3 bases; unmatched junction bases: 8. The CDR3 sequence: CSATLSGRDTGELFF. CDR3 DNA: TGCAGTGCTACGCTCTCAGGGAGGGACACCGGGGAGCTGTTTTTT.

This chain links TRBV29-1 with TRBJ2-2; 9 positions agree with TRBD1. This CDR3 contains 14 residues. In germline, CDR1 is SQVTM, CDR2 ANQGSEA. The junction had 6 bases not matched to a gene; V was cut back by 4 bases and J by 6 bases. CDR3 nucleotide sequence: TGCAGCGTTGCCGGGACAGGGAGGGCCGGGGAGCTGTTTTTT. It translates to CSVAGTGRAGELFF.

This clonotype was seen just once. The rearrangement joins TRBV27 to TRBJ2-5; TRBD1 matches at 8 bases. CDR3 size: 14 residues. J lost 4 bases, V lost 4 bases, and 5 bases had no gene match. In germline, CDR1 is MNHEY, CDR2 SMNVEV (reference sequence). The CDR3 loop reads CASSYQGAGETQYF. CDR3 DNA: TGTGCCAGCAGTTACCAGGGGGCAGGAGAGACCCAGTACTTC.

With respect to this clonotype: A junction end diverges from the germline sequence, so it may reflect a read error. The rearrangement links TRBV4-1 to TRBJ2-7; tentatively, D is TRBD1 (5 bases). There are 15 residues in the CDR3. Germline loops: CDR1 MGHRA, CDR2 YSYEKL. CDR3 sequence (DNA): TGCGCCAGCAGTCAAGACAGCTTTAGCTCCTACGAGCAGTACTTC. Its translation is CASSQDSFSSYEQYF.

This clonotype was seen a few times. The rearrangement joins TRBV20-1 to TRBJ2-7, with unresolved D. Germline CDR1 is DFQATT and CDR2 is SNEGSKA (reference sequence). This CDR3 is 10 amino acids long. The V end lost 4 bases, the J end lost 3 bases, and 4 bases lay between the germline ends. The CDR3 here is CSAIDYEQYF. The CDR3 nucleotides are TGCAGTGCTATAGACTACGAGCAGTACTTC.

This clonotype was seen only a few times. The chain couples TRBV20-1 to TRBJ2-7, with D possibly TRBD2 on 5 matching bases. The CDR3 runs 14 residues. The germline V and J ends were trimmed by 0 bases and 11 bases, with 20 bases remaining between them. The germline gives CDR1 DFQATT, CDR2 SNEGSKA (reference sequence). The CDR3 loop reads CSARDITRVSREYF. CDR3 in DNA: TGCAGTGCTAGAGACATAACACGGGTTTCGAGGGAGTACTTC.

This clonotype was counted only a few times. The rearrangement uses TRBV11-2 and TRBJ2-7; 8 bases are shared with TRBD1. The germline CDR1 and CDR2 sequences are SGHAT and FQNNGV. The CDR3 has 14 amino acids. V lost 2 bases, J lost 3 bases, and 3 bases stayed unmatched. The CDR3 here is CASSLKGQDYEQYF. The CDR3 coding sequence is TGTGCCAGCAGCTTAAAGGGACAGGACTACGAGCAGTACTTC.